Presented here are 31 T cell receptor beta chains from one specimen sequenced in a study of cytomegalovirus exposure and HLA in healthy donors. The PCR contained 60 Vbeta and 13 Jbeta primers. Clones were sequenced by immunoSEQ multiplex PCR, and TCRdb holds only the in-frame ones, with some missing. The sample lists about 120,000 clones; around 70% were seen once. Sequencing used PBMCs. These receptors all come from a woman between 40 and 50 years old in good health and CMV-seropositive.

J is TRBJ1-3 and V is TRBV6-5, with D possibly being TRBD1 (5 bases). In germline, CDR1 is MNHEY, CDR2 SVGAGI. The CDR3 is made up of 14 amino acids. V lost 5 bases and J 3 bases, leaving 11 bases between the germline ends. CDR3 amino acids: CASSRRTSGNTIYF. DNA of the CDR3: TGTGCCAGCAGTAGACGGACAAGTGGAAACACCATATATTTT.

The rearrangement joins TRBV12-5 to TRBJ1-3; weak D call: TRBD1 (6 bases). CDR1 is LGHNT and CDR2 is FRNRAP in the germline V gene. Between the trimmed V and J ends, which lost 6 bases and 0 bases, there was a span of 21 bases. The CDR3 has 18 amino acids. The CDR3 DNA reads TGTGCTAGTGGCCCTACCTTAGGGACATCTGCCTCTGGAAACACCATATATTTT. It translates to CASGPTLGTSASGNTIYF.

The CDR3 coding sequence is TGTGCCAGCTCACCACCAACTACCCCCGGGGAGCTGTTTTTT. It codes for CASSPPTTPGELFF. The V and J genes are TRBV18 and TRBJ2-2; D is unresolved. This CDR3 has 14 residues. Trimming removed 0 bases from V and 6 bases from J, with 8 bases in between. Germline V gene sequence: CDR1 KGHSH, CDR2 LQKENI.

The table lists this clone with a count of one. The chain carries TRBV7-8 and TRBJ1-1; 9 bases are a match to TRBD1. The CDR3 totals 13 residues. Per the germline V gene, CDR1 is SGHVS and CDR2 is FQNEAQ. Trimming took 3 bases from V and 11 from J; bases not matched to a gene: 7. In DNA form, the CDR3 reads TGTGCCAGCAGCTTTACAGGGGGCGAGTTTGCTTTCTTT. Amino acids: CASSFTGGEFAFF.

The chain employs TRBV4-2 and TRBJ2-1; maybe TRBD2 (6 bases). Trimming cost V 6 bases and J 4 bases, with 19 bases left between them. CDR1 LGHNA and CDR2 YNFKEQ come from the germline V gene. The CDR3 spans 16 residues. CDR3 protein: CASRLTSPGSYNEQFF. The CDR3 DNA reads as TGTGCCAGCAGGCTCACTAGCCCGGGGAGTTACAATGAGCAGTTCTTC.

The V gene is TRBV19, the J gene TRBJ2-1, with D possibly matching TRBD1 (6 bases). The CDR3 length is 13 residues. Germline V lookup: CDR1 LNHDA, CDR2 SQIVND (reference sequence). With 4 bases removed from V and 8 bases from J, the gap between germline ends came to 12 bases. The chain's CDR3 is CASSKQGYHEQFF. The CDR3 coding sequence is TGTGCCAGTAGTAAGCAGGGGTACCATGAGCAGTTCTTC.

The chain joins TRBV7-9 to TRBJ1-2; 12 bases are a match to TRBD1. V gave up 5 bases and J gave up 2 bases; unmatched junction bases: 6. Germline assignment: CDR1 SEHNR and CDR2 FQNEAQ (reference sequence). The CDR3 is 16 residues long. This CDR3 reads CASSRGTGGFNYGYTF. CDR3 nucleotide sequence: TGTGCCAGCAGCCGGGGGACAGGGGGCTTCAACTATGGCTACACCTTC.

This clone came up once. The chain carries TRBV7-2 and TRBJ2-7; the D gene is possibly TRBD2 (7 bases). The CDR3 totals 16 residues. Germline CDR1 reads SGHTA; CDR2 reads FQGNSA. The V end was cut by 1 base, the J end by 5 bases, with 18 bases between. The CDR3 loop reads CASSLGGGGLPDEQYF. The CDR3 bases are TGTGCCAGCAGCTTAGGGGGCGGGGGCCTACCCGACGAGCAGTACTTC.

V and J are TRBV19 and TRBJ1-1, with 7 bases aligning to TRBD1. The CDR3 spans 14 residues. Germline V gene lookup returns CDR1 LNHDA and CDR2 SQIVND (reference sequence). V shed 1 base and J 5 bases; nucleotides not matched to a gene: 4. CDR3 amino acids: CASSIVRGHTEAFF. For the CDR3, the DNA is TGTGCCAGTAGTATAGTTAGGGGGCATACTGAAGCTTTCTTT.

V and J are TRBV19 and TRBJ2-7; 9 nucleotides align to TRBD2. The CDR3 sequence is 15 residues long. Germline V gene sequence: CDR1 LNHDA, CDR2 SQIVND (reference sequence). J lost 0 bases, V lost 6 bases, and 6 bases had no gene match. CDR3 DNA sequence: TGTGCCAGTAGGCCAGGTAGCGGGGGCTCCTACGAGCAGTACTTC. Amino acid sequence: CASRPGSGGSYEQYF.

The rearrangement links TRBV7-9 to TRBJ1-1; D may be TRBD1 (6 bases). Germline V CDR1 and CDR2: SEHNR, FQNEAQ (reference sequence). CDR3 length: 14 amino acids. V shed 2 bases and J shed 1 base, with 8 bases lying between them. CDR3 nucleotides: TGTGCCAGCAGCTTACAGGGGAAGAACACTGAAGCTTTCTTT. It codes for CASSLQGKNTEAFF.

This chain connects TRBV7-2 to TRBJ1-4, with D tentatively TRBD1 (5 bases). The CDR3 is 13 residues long. CDR1 and CDR2 from the germline V gene are SGHTA and FQGNSA. V was cut by 1 base and J by 8 bases, with 8 bases left in between. The CDR3 DNA is TGTGCCAGCAGCTTAGGGGGGAGGGAAAAACTGTTTTTT. Its translation is CASSLGGREKLFF.

This chain connects TRBV6-6 to TRBJ2-7, with D possibly being TRBD1 (6 bases). Trimming shortened V by 6 bases and J by 5 bases, and 14 bases separated the two germline ends. This CDR3 comprises 13 residues. The germline CDR1 and CDR2 sequences are MNHNY and SVGAGI (reference sequence). In DNA, the CDR3 is TGTGCCAGCAGACCCGGACAGCTTGACGAGCAGTACTTC. Protein sequence: CASRPGQLDEQYF.

The J gene is TRBJ1-2, the V gene TRBV4-3; the D gene is possibly TRBD1 (5 bases). The V end was cut by 4 bases, the J end by 4 bases, with 16 bases between. Germline CDR1 and CDR2: LGHNA and YSLEER. The CDR3 is 15 amino acids. In DNA form, the CDR3 reads TGCGCCAGCAGCCCTGGGCGACAGCAATCCTATGGCTACACCTTC. This translates into CASSPGRQQSYGYTF.

The chain links TRBV19 to TRBJ1-2; no definite D call. The germline CDR1 and CDR2 sequences are LNHDA and SQIVND (reference sequence). CDR3 length equals 11 residues. The CDR3: CATLVPYGYTF. In DNA form, the CDR3 reads TGTGCAACCCTAGTCCCCTATGGCTACACCTTC.

CDR3 nucleotides: TGTGCCAGCAGCTCGCAGACAGGGTATCCTATGGGGGCTTTCTTT. Its protein product is CASSSQTGYPMGAFF. The genes are TRBV7-6 and TRBJ1-1, with 7 bases aligning to TRBD1. Trimming cost V 4 bases and J 11 bases; bases outside gene matches: 16. The CDR3 runs to 15 residues. CDR1 is SGHVS and CDR2 is FNYEAQ in the germline V gene.

There are a few counts of this clone. V usage is TRBV9 and J usage is TRBJ2-2, with 8 bases lining up with TRBD2. Germline trimming cut 3 bases from V and 6 bases from J; bases unmatched to any gene: 10. Germline CDR1 and CDR2: SGDLS and YYNGEE. The CDR3 runs to 16 residues. CDR3 in DNA: TGTGCCAGCAGCGCGCATAGCGGGGAGGGTGCCGGGGAGCTGTTTTTT. As protein: CASSAHSGEGAGELFF.

The chain employs TRBV7-9 and TRBJ2-7; D possibly corresponds to TRBD2 (6 bases). V dropped 8 bases and J dropped 4 bases, with 15 bases sitting between them. Germline V gives CDR1 SEHNR, CDR2 FQNEAQ (reference sequence). The CDR3 length is 13 residues. CDR3 DNA sequence: TGTGCCAGCGGGGGACTGATTATTTACGAGCAGTACTTC. Its protein is CASGGLIIYEQYF. The full variable domain, in which reference TRBV7-9 and TRBJ2-7 provide the parts outside the CDR3, is DTGVSQNPRHKITKRGQNVTFRCDPISEHNRLYWYRQTLGQGPEFLTYFQNEAQLEKSRLLSDRFSAERPKGSFSTLEIQRTEQGDSAMYLCASGGLIIYEQYFGPGTRLTVT.

The gene calls are TRBV6-5 and TRBJ2-3; the match to TRBD1 covers 8 bases. V dropped 9 bases and J dropped 3; count of bases not matched to a gene: 8. The CDR3 totals 14 residues. Germline-derived CDR1 and CDR2 are MNHEY and SVGAGI. The CDR3 DNA follows: TGTGCCAGTTCGAGGCAGGGGGCGACAGATACGCAGTATTTT. It translates to CASSRQGATDTQYF.

J is TRBJ1-6 and V is TRBV7-2; no firm D call. V was clipped by 5 bases and J by 8 bases, with 16 bases between them. Germline V gene sequence: CDR1 SGHTA, CDR2 FQGNSA. This CDR3 region has 15 residues. In nucleotides, the CDR3 is TGTGCCAGCAGCGAACAACCGGGAGAAGATTCACCCCTCCACTTT. Translation: CASSEQPGEDSPLHF.

The chain couples TRBV10-3 to TRBJ1-1, with 8 bases matching TRBD1. The CDR3 is made up of 15 amino acids. V was clipped by 3 bases and J by 10 bases; unmatched bases: 13. CDR1 and CDR2 (germline): ENHRY, SYGVKD. CDR3 nucleotides: TGTGCCATCAGTGACCGACCCGGACAGGGTGAGGGAGCTTTCTTT. Translating it yields CAISDRPGQGEGAFF.

The rearrangement uses TRBV19 and TRBJ1-2; 8 bases match TRBD1. V shed 6 bases, J shed 6 bases, and the junction held 6 bases outside the gene matches. The CDR3 contains 13 residues. The V gene's germline CDR1 is LNHDA and CDR2 SQIVND (reference sequence). The CDR3 DNA reads TGTGCCAGTAGGGACAGGGAATCTGATGGCTACACCTTC. Protein product: CASRDRESDGYTF.

The DNA of the CDR3 is TGTGCCAGCAAGTCCGAGTTTAGCACAGATACGCAGTATTTT. Translated: CASKSEFSTDTQYF. This chain joins TRBV19 and TRBJ2-3; D is uncertain. Germline-derived CDR1 and CDR2 are LNHDA and SQIVND (reference sequence). The V gene lost 9 bases and the J gene lost 0 bases, with 13 bases spanning the gap. This CDR3 region has 14 residues.

The chain couples TRBV18 to TRBJ1-1; D gene ambiguous. Germline lookup yields CDR1 KGHSH and CDR2 LQKENI. The V end was cut by 1 base, the J end by 0 bases, with 9 bases between. This CDR3 is 15 amino acids long. CDR3 in DNA: TGTGCCAGCTCACCACTCCGGGATATGAACACTGAAGCTTTCTTT. Amino acid sequence: CASSPLRDMNTEAFF.

This clone has just a few counts. This chain connects TRBV6-1 to TRBJ2-3; D is undetermined. V lost 2 bases and J 2 bases, leaving 8 bases between the germline ends. The CDR3 covers 14 residues. Looked up from germline, CDR1 is MNHNS and CDR2 is SASEGT. Here the CDR3 DNA reads TGTGCCAGCAGTGAATCCGTCTCCACAGATACGCAGTATTTT. Its translation: CASSESVSTDTQYF.

In its sample, this clone was seen a few times. The chain carries TRBV10-3 and TRBJ1-1; D is possibly TRBD1 (6 bases). V dropped 2 bases and J dropped 9 bases, with 16 bases sitting between them. Germline-derived CDR1 and CDR2 are ENHRY and SYGVKD. CDR3 length: 14 amino acids. The CDR3 loop reads CAISEKAGEFKAFF. In DNA form, the CDR3 reads TGTGCCATCAGTGAGAAGGCAGGGGAATTCAAAGCTTTCTTT.

The V and J genes are TRBV7-2 and TRBJ1-2; no definite D call. The CDR3 runs 13 residues. Trimming took 2 bases from V and 4 from J, leaving 8 bases between them. Germline CDR1 reads SGHTA; CDR2 reads FQGNSA. The CDR3 DNA is TGTGCCAGCAGCTTATTGTCCCTCTATGGCTACACCTTC. Protein sequence: CASSLLSLYGYTF.

The chain links TRBV6-5 to TRBJ1-2; D ambiguous. Germline V gives CDR1 MNHEY, CDR2 SVGAGI. V dropped 1 base and J dropped 4 bases, with 16 bases sitting between them. CDR3 length: 16 residues. CDR3 DNA sequence: TGTGCCAGCAGTTACTACGCTAATGGAGGGATCTATGGCTACACCTTC. Its protein is CASSYYANGGIYGYTF.

The chain combines TRBV7-2 with TRBJ2-5; 11 bases map to TRBD2. The V and J ends lost 8 bases and 3 bases, in that order; junction bases with no gene match: 5. The CDR3 is made up of 14 amino acids. CDR1 is SGHTA, CDR2 FQGNSA, per germline. CDR3 DNA: TGTGCCAGCTCCTATAGCGGGGGGGAAGAGACCCAGTACTTC. It translates to CASSYSGGEETQYF.

This clone was found once. V usage is TRBV19 and J usage is TRBJ1-4; 7 nucleotides match TRBD1. The V gene end was trimmed by 6 bases and the J gene end by 11 bases; junction bases not matched to a gene: 3. The CDR3 runs to 11 residues. Per germline, CDR1 LNHDA and CDR2 SQIVND (reference sequence). In DNA, the CDR3 is TGTGCCAGTAGAGACAGGGTGAAACTGTTTTTT. Protein product: CASRDRVKLFF.

The rearrangement links TRBV7-2 to TRBJ1-2; D perhaps matches TRBD1 (5 bases). The V gene lost 5 bases and the J gene lost 0 bases, with 10 bases spanning the gap. The CDR3 is made up of 14 amino acids. From germline, CDR1 is SGHTA and CDR2 FQGNSA. CDR3: CASSPGQANYGYTF. The CDR3 DNA sequence: TGTGCCAGCAGCCCAGGACAAGCTAACTATGGCTACACCTTC.